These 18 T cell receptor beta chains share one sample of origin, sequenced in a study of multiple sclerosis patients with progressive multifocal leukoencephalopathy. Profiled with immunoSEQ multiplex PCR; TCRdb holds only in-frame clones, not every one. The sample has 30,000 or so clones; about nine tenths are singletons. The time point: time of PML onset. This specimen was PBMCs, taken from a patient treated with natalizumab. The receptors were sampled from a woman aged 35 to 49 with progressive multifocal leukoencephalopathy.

The CDR3 DNA sequence: TGTGCCTGGAGCGCAGGGAATCAGCCCCAGCATTTT. Encoded protein: CAWSAGNQPQHF. This chain joins TRBV30 and TRBJ1-5; TRBD1 might be the D (5 bases). The CDR3 extends over 12 amino acids. V dropped 3 bases and J dropped 4 bases, with 7 bases sitting between them. The germline V gene encodes CDR1 GTSNPN and CDR2 SVGIG (reference sequence).

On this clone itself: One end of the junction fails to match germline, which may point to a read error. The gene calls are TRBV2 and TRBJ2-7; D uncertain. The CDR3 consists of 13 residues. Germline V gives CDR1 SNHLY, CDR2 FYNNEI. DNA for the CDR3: TGTGCCAGCAGCGAAGAACAAGGGTCCGAGCAGTACTTC. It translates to CASSEEQGSEQYF. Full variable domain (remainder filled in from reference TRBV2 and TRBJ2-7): EPEVTQTPSHQVTQMGQEVILRCVPISNHLYFYWYRQILGQKVEFLVSFYNNEISEKSEIFDDQFSVERPDGSNFTLKIRSTKLEDSAMYFCASSEEQGSEQYFGPGTRLTVT.

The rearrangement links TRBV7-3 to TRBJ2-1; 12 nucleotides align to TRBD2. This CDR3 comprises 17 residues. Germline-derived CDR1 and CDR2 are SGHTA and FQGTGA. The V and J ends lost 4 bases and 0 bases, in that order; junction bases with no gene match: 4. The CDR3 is CASSSLAGGSSYNEQFF. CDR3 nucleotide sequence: TGTGCCAGCAGCTCCCTAGCGGGAGGGAGCTCCTACAATGAGCAGTTCTTC.

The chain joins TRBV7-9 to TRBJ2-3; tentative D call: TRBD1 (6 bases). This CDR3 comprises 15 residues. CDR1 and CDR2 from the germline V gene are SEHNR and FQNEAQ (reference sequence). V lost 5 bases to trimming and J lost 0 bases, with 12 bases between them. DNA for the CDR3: TGTGCCAGCAGCGAACAGGGCCTTAGCACAGATACGCAGTATTTT. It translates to CASSEQGLSTDTQYF.

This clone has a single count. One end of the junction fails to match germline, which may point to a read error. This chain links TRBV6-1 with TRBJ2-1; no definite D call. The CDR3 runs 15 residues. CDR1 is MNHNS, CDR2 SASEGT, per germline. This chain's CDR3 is CASSEDRSSYNEQFF. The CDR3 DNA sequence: TGTGCCAGCAGCGAAGATAGGAGCTCCTACAATGAGCAGTTCTTC.

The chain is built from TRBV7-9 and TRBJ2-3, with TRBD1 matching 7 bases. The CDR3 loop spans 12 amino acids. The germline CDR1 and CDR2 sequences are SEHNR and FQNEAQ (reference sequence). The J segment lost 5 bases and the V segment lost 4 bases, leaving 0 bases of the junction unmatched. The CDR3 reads CASSYRGDTQYF. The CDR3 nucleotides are TGTGCCAGCAGCTACAGGGGAGATACGCAGTATTTT.

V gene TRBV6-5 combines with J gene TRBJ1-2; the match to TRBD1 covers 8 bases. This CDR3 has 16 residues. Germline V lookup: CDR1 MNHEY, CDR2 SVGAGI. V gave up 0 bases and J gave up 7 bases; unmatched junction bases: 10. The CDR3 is CASSYSSEAGGRGYTF. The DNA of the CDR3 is TGTGCCAGCAGTTACTCGTCGGAGGCAGGGGGCCGTGGCTACACCTTC.

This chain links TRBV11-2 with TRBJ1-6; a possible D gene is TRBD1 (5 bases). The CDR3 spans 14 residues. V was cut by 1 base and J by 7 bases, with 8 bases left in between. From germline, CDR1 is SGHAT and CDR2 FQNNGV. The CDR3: CASSLVGENSPLHF. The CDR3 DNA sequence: TGTGCCAGCAGCTTAGTGGGGGAGAATTCACCCCTCCACTTT.

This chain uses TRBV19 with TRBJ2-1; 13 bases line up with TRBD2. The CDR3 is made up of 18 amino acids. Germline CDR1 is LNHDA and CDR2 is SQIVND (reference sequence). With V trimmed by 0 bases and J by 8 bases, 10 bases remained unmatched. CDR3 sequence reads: CASSIDWRTSGREDEQFF. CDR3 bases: TGTGCCAGTAGTATAGATTGGAGGACTAGCGGGAGAGAAGATGAGCAGTTCTTC.

The CDR3 loop reads CASRGRNFLAFF. Here the CDR3 DNA reads TGTGCCAGCAGGGGGCGGAATTTTTTGGCTTTCTTT. The genes are TRBV28 and TRBJ1-1, with D maybe TRBD1 (5 bases). The ends were cut back, 6 bases at V and 11 bases at J, with 16 bases in the middle. The germline V gene has CDR1 MDHEN and CDR2 SYDVKM. The CDR3 consists of 12 residues. Supplemented by reference TRBV28 and TRBJ1-1, the full variable domain reads DVKVTQSSRYLVKRTGEKVFLECVQDMDHENMFWYRQDPGLGLRLIYFSYDVKMKEKGDIPEGYSVSREKKERFSLILESASTNQTSMYLCASRGRNFLAFFGQGTRLTVV.

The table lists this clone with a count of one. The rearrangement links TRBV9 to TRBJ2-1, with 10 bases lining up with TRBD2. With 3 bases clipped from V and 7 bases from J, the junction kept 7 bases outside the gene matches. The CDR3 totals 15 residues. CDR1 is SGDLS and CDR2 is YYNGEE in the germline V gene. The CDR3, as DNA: TGTGCCAGCAGCGAGCTAGCGGGAGTGTATAATGAGCAGTTCTTC. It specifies CASSELAGVYNEQFF.

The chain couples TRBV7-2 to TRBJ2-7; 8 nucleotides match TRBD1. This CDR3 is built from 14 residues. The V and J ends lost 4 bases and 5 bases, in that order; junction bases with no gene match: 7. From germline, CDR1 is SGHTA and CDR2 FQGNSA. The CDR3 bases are TGTGCCAGCAGCTCAGACAGGGGACGGCACGAGCAGTACTTC. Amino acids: CASSSDRGRHEQYF.

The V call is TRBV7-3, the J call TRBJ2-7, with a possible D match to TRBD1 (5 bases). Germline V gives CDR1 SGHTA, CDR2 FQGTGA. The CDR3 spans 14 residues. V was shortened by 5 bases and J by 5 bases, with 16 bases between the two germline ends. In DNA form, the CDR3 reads TGTGCCAGCAGCCAGGGTCTAGAAATGGACGAGCAGTACTTC. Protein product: CASSQGLEMDEQYF.

CDR3 loop: CASSPPGLANNEQFF. In nucleotides, the CDR3 is TGTGCCAGCTCACCTCCGGGACTAGCGAACAATGAGCAGTTCTTC. The chain employs TRBV18 and TRBJ2-1, with TRBD2 matching over 10 bases. J was trimmed by 5 bases and V by 3 bases; bases with no gene match: 4. This CDR3 is built from 15 residues. Germline lookup yields CDR1 KGHSH and CDR2 LQKENI.

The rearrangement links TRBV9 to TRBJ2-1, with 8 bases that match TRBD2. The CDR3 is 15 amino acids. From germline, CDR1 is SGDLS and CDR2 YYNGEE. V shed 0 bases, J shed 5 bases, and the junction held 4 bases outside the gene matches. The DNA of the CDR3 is TGTGCCAGCAGCGTAGGAGCGGGGGAAAACAATGAGCAGTTCTTC. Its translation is CASSVGAGENNEQFF.

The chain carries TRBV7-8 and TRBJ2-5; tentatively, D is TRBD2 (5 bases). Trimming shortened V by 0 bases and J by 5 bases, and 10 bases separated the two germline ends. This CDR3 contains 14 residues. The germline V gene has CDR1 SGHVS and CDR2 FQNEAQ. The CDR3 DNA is TGTGCCAGCAGCTTAGCAGTCGGGGTTGAGACCCAGTACTTC. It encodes CASSLAVGVETQYF. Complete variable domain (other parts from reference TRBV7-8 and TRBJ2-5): GAGVSQSPRYKVAKRGQDVALRCDPISGHVSLFWYQQALGQGPEFLTYFQNEAQLDKSGLPSDRFFAERPEGSVSTLKIQRTQQEDSAVYLCASSLAVGVETQYFGPGTRLLVL.

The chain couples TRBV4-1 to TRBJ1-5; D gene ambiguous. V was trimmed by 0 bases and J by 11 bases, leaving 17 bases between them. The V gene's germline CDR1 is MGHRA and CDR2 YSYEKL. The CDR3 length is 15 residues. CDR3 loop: CASSQDYFAPSAQHF. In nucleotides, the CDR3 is TGCGCCAGCAGCCAAGATTACTTCGCCCCGAGCGCCCAGCATTTT.

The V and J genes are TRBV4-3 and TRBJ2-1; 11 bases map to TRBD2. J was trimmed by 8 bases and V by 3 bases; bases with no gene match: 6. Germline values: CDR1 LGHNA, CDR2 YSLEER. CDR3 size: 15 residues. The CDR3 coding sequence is TGCGCCAGCAGCCAGACTAGCGGGGATTTCTATGAGCAGTTCTTC. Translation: CASSQTSGDFYEQFF.